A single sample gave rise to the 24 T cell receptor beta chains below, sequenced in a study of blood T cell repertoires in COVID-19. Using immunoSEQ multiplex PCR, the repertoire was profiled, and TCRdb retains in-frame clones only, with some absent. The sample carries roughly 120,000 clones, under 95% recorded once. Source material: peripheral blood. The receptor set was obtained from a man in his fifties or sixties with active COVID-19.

DNA of the CDR3: TGTGCCAGCAGGGCCGACCACAGGGGGCATCGTGGCTACACCTTC. This encodes CASRADHRGHRGYTF. V usage is TRBV6-5 and J usage is TRBJ1-2; TRBD1 agrees at 9 bases. This CDR3 contains 15 residues. Germline V gene lookup returns CDR1 MNHEY and CDR2 SVGAGI. V lost 6 bases and J lost 7; bases outside the gene matches: 12.

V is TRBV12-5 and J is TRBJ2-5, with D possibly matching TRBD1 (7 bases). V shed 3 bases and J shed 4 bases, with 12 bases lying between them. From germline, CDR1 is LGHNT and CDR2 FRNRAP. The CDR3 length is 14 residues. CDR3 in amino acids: CASGFRQGLETQYF. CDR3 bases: TGTGCTAGTGGTTTCCGACAGGGACTAGAGACCCAGTACTTC.

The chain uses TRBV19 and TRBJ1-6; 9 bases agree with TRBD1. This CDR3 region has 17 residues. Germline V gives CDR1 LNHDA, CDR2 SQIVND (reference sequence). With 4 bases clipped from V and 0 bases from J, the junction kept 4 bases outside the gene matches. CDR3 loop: CASSRGQGSSYNSPLHF. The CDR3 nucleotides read TGTGCCAGTAGTAGGGGACAGGGCAGCTCCTATAATTCACCCCTCCACTTT.

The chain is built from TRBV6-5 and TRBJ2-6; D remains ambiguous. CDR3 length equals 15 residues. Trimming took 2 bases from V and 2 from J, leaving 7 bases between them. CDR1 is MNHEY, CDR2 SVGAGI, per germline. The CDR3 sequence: CASSYVQAGANVLTF. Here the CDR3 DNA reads TGTGCCAGCAGTTACGTCCAGGCTGGGGCCAACGTCCTGACTTTC.

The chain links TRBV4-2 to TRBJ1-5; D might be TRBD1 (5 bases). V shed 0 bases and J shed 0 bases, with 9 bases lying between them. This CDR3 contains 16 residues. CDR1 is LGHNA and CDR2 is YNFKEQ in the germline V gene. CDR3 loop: CASSQDKGYSNQPQHF. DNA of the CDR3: TGTGCCAGCAGCCAAGATAAGGGGTATAGCAATCAGCCCCAGCATTTT.

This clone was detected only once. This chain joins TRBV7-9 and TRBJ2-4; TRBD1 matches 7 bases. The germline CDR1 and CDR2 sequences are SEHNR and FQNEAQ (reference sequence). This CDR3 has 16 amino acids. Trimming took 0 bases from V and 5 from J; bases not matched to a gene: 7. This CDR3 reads CASSLALGGAQNIQYF. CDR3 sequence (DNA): TGTGCCAGCAGCTTAGCTCTAGGGGGCGCCCAAAACATTCAGTACTTC.

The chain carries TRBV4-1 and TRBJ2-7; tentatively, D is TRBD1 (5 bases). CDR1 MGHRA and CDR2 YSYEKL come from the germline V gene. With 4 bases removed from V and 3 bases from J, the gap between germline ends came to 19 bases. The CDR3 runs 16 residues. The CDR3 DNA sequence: TGCGCCAGCAGCCGGGCCCTGACAGTTTCAAGCTACGAGCAGTACTTC. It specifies CASSRALTVSSYEQYF.

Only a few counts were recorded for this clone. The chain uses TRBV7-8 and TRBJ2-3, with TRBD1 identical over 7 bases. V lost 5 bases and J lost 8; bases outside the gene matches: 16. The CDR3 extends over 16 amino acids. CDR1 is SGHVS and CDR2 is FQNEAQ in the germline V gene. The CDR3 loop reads CASSLLAGGFTSTQYF. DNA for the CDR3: TGTGCCAGCAGCCTTTTGGCAGGGGGTTTCACTAGTACGCAGTATTTT.

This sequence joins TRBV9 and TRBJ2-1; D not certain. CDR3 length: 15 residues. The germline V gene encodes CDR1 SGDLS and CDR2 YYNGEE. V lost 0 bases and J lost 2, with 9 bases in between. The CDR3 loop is CASSVAYSTYNEQFF. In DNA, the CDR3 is TGTGCCAGCAGCGTAGCGTACAGTACCTACAATGAGCAGTTCTTC.

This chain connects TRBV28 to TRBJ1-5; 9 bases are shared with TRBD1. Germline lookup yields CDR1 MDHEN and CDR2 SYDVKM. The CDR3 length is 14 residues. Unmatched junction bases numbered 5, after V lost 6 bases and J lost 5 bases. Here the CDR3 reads CASSTGGDHQPQHF. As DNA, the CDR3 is TGTGCCAGCAGCACAGGGGGCGATCATCAGCCCCAGCATTTT.

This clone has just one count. Here the CDR3 DNA reads TGTGCCAGCAGCTGGACAGGGGCGCCTGCGGCGCCCCAGCATTTT. It yields the protein CASSWTGAPAAPQHF. J is TRBJ1-5 and V is TRBV27; 9 bases match TRBD1. This CDR3 comprises 15 residues. The V and J ends lost 6 bases and 9 bases, in that order; junction bases with no gene match: 12. Germline values: CDR1 MNHEY, CDR2 SMNVEV (reference sequence).

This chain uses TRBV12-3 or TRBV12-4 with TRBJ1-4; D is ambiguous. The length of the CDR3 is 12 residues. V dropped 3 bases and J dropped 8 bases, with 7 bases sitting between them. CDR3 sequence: CASSFAREKLFF. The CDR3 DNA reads TGTGCCAGCAGTTTTGCCAGGGAAAAACTGTTTTTT.

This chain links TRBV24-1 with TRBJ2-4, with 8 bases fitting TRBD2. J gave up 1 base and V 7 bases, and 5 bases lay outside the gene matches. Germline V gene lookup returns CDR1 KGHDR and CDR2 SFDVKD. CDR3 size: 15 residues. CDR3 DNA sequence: TGTGCCACCAGAATAGCGGGGTGGGCCAAAAACATTCAGTACTTC. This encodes CATRIAGWAKNIQYF.

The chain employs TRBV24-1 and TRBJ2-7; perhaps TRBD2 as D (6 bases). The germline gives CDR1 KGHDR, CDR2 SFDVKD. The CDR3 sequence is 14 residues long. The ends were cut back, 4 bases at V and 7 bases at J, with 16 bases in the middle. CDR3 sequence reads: CATSDPETSKEQYV. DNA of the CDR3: TGTGCCACCAGTGACCCCGAGACTAGTAAGGAGCAGTACGTC.

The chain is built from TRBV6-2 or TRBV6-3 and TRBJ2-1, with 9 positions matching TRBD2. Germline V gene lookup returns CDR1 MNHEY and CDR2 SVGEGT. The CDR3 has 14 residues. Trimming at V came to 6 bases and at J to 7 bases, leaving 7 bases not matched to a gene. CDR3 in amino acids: CASSPSAGGNEQFF. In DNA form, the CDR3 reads TGTGCCAGCAGCCCCTCTGCGGGGGGGAATGAGCAGTTCTTC.

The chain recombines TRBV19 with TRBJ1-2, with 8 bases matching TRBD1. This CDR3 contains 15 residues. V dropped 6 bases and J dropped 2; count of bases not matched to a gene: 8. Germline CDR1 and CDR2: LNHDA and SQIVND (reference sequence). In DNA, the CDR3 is TGTGCCAGTAGGAACCAGGGGGCCCTCAACTATGGCTACACCTTC. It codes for CASRNQGALNYGYTF.

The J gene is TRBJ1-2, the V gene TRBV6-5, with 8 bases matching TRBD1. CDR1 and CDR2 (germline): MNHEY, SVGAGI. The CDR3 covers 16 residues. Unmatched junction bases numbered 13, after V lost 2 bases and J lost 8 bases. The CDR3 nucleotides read TGTGCCAGCAGTTACATGTCAGGGCAGGGGGCGCGAGGCTACACCTTC. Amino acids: CASSYMSGQGARGYTF.

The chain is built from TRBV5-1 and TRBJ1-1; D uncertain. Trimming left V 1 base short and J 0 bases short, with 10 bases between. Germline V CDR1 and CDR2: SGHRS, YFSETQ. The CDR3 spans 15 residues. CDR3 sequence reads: CASSLYAGVNTEAFF. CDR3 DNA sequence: TGCGCCAGCAGCTTGTACGCGGGCGTGAACACTGAAGCTTTCTTT.

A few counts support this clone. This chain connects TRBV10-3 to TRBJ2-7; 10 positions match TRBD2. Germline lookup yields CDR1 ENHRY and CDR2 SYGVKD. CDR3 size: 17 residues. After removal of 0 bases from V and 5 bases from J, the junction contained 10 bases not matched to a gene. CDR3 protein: CAISESWASGRKDEQYV. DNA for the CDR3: TGTGCCATCAGTGAGTCGTGGGCTAGCGGGAGAAAAGACGAGCAGTACGTC.

CDR3 sequence: CASSESRTGGEKLFF. CDR3 sequence (DNA): TGTGCCAGCAGTGAATCTAGGACCGGGGGGGAAAAACTGTTTTTT. This chain links TRBV2 with TRBJ1-4; TRBD1 is a possible D gene (5 bases). The V end lost 2 bases, the J end lost 8 bases, and 15 bases lay between the germline ends. The length of the CDR3 is 15 residues. CDR1 is SNHLY, CDR2 FYNNEI, per germline.

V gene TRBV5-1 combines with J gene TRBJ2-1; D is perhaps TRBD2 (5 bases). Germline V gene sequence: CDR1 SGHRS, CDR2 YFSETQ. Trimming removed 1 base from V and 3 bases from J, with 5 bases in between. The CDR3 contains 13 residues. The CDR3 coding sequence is TGCGCCAGCAGCTTGCGGGACTACAATGAGCAGTTCTTC. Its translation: CASSLRDYNEQFF.

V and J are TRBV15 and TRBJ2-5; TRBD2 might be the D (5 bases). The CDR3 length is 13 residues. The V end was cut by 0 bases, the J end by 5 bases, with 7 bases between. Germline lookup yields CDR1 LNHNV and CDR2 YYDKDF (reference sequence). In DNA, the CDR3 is TGTGCCACCAGCAGAGATCGCGGGGAGACCCAGTACTTC. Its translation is CATSRDRGETQYF. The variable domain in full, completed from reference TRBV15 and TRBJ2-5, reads DAMVIQNPRYQVTQFGKPVTLSCSQTLNHNVMYWYQQKSSQAPKLLFHYYDKDFNNEADTPDNFQSRRPNTSFCFLDIRSPGLGDTAMYLCATSRDRGETQYFGPGTRLLVL.

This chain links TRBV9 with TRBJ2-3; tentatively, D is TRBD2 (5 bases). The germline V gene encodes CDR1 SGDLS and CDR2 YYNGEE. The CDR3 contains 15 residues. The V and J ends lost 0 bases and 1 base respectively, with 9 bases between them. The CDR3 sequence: CASSVGMRGTDTQYF. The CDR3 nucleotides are TGTGCCAGCAGCGTAGGTATGAGGGGCACAGATACGCAGTATTTT.

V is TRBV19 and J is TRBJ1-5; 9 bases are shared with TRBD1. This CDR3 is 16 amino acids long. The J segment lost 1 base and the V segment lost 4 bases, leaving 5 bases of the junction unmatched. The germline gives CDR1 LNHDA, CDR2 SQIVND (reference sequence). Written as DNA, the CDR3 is TGTGCCAGTAGTACGGGACAGGGAAGGAGCAATCAGCCCCAGCATTTT. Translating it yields CASSTGQGRSNQPQHF. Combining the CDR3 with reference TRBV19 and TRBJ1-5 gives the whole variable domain DGGITQSPKYLFRKEGQNVTLSCEQNLNHDAMYWYRQDPGQGLRLIYYSQIVNDFQKGDIAEGYSVSREKKESFPLTVTSAQKNPTAFYLCASSTGQGRSNQPQHFGDGTRLSIL.